The subject of this entry is one TCR beta chain. What it recognizes is unknown. The data are from a study of response to subunit inactivated influenza vaccine. The CDR3 sequence is 14 residues long. The V and J ends lost 4 bases and 4 bases, in that order; junction bases with no gene match: 1. Study-wide points: With each seasonal influenza vaccination, the authors suggested, few new T cells are recruited.

TCRdb processed the RT-PCR reads anew with MiXCR; each CDR3 protein has one entry. The sample contains some 600,000 distinct CDR3 sequences, approximately 14% of which appear only once. The chain employs TRBV12-3 or TRBV12-4 and TRBJ2-4, with 10 bases identical to TRBD2. The receptor comes from a man aged 50 to 59 who received an inactivated influenza vaccine. Material: PBMCs from blood, obtained 14 to 15 days before vaccination. CDR3 residues: CASSWTSGKNIQYF. CDR3 nucleotide sequence: TGTGCCAGCAGTTGGACTAGCGGAAAAAACATTCAGTACTTC.